Described below is a single TCR beta chain sequence and its context. What it binds is not known. The data were produced by immunoSEQ multiplex PCR, yet TCRdb's version contains in-frame clones alone and is incomplete. The repertoire consists of 50,000 to 70,000 clones, with over 90% occurring once and the leading ten covering 18%. The data derive from a study of OX40 agonist ivuxolimab in advanced cancers. General study findings and limits: Within 6 weeks, CD4+ and CD8+ blood T cells expanded clonally at 0.1 to 3.0 mg/kg. Specificity for antigen went undetermined in the expanded peripheral T cells.

Here the sequenced sample was CD4+ or CD8+ T cells sorted from blood, taken in a trial of the OX40 agonist ivuxolimab. This clonotype originated in an adult with an advanced solid tumor such as melanoma, head and neck, liver or kidney cancer.

CDR3 sequence (DNA): TGTGCCAGCAGCTTAGCTAGCGGGAGCTACGAGCAGTACTTC. This codes for CASSLASGSYEQYF. The genes are TRBV7-2 and TRBJ2-7; 9 bases align to TRBD2. CDR3 size: 14 residues. Trimming at V came to 0 bases and at J to 3 bases, leaving 0 bases not matched to a gene. The germline gives CDR1 SGHTA, CDR2 FQGNSA.